These T cell receptor beta chains were read from a single sample in a study of OX40 agonist ivuxolimab in advanced cancers. The assay was immunoSEQ multiplex PCR, and TCRdb's table has in-frame clones only and misses some. Of more than 75,000 clones in the sample, just over 90% were seen once. The starting material was CD4+ or CD8+ T cells sorted from blood, obtained in a trial of the OX40 agonist ivuxolimab. Receptor source: an adult with an advanced solid tumor such as melanoma, head and neck, liver or kidney cancer. The CDR3 runs from the conserved cysteine through the conserved F or W. A D gene is named only where the DNA matches it firmly. A row's size may be missing; if present it is once, few, many or a size class.

size: -; D: -; V: TRBV28; J: TRBJ1-5; CDR3: CASSDPGPAINQPQHF; DNA: TGTGCCAGCAGTGATCCGGGACCTGCTATCAATCAGCCCCAGCATTTT
size: -; D: -; V: TRBV20-1; J: TRBJ2-1; CDR3: CSARVYNEQFF; DNA: TGCAGTGCTAGGGTGTACAATGAGCAGTTCTTC
size: -; D: -; V: TRBV5-8; J: TRBJ1-2; CDR3: CASSLKGRQLNYGYTF; DNA: TGTGCCAGCAGCCTCAAGGGAAGACAGTTAAACTATGGCTACACCTTC
size: -; D: -; V: TRBV7-2; J: TRBJ1-2; CDR3: CASSTPFPYGYTF; DNA: TGTGCCAGCAGCACCCCGTTCCCCTATGGCTACACCTTC
size: -; D: TRBD2; V: TRBV4-3; J: TRBJ2-2; CDR3: CASSKTKMGGDTGELFF; DNA: TGCGCCAGCAGCAAAACTAAGATGGGAGGGGACACCGGGGAGCTGTTTTTT
size: -; D: TRBD2; V: TRBV4-2; J: TRBJ2-1; CDR3: CASSQTTSGVVYNEQFF; DNA: TGTGCCAGCAGCCAAACGACTAGCGGGGTTGTCTACAATGAGCAGTTCTTC
size: once; D: -; V: TRBV28; J: TRBJ1-3; CDR3: CASSIRTAGNTIYF; DNA: TGTGCCAGCAGTATTCGGACTGCTGGAAACACCATATATTTT
size: -; D: TRBD2; V: TRBV4-1; J: TRBJ2-3; CDR3: CASSRGSGEGQDTQYF; DNA: TGCGCCAGCAGCCGCGGCTCGGGGGAGGGCCAAGATACGCAGTATTTT
size: -; D: -; V: TRBV19; J: TRBJ1-3; CDR3: CASSLNGISGNTIYF; DNA: TGTGCCAGTAGTCTAAATGGAATCTCTGGAAACACCATATATTTT
size: -; D: -; V: TRBV5-1; J: TRBJ2-3; CDR3: CASSSGPDTQYF; DNA: TGCGCCAGCAGCTCCGGACCAGATACGCAGTATTTT
size: -; D: -; V: TRBV10-2; J: TRBJ2-1; CDR3: CASKGLGSGSYNEQFF; DNA: TGCGCCAGCAAAGGTTTAGGAAGTGGGTCCTACAATGAGCAGTTCTTC
size: -; D: -; V: TRBV18; J: TRBJ1-4; CDR3: CASSPGANTEKLFF; DNA: TGTGCCAGCTCACCGGGGGCAAACACTGAAAAACTGTTTTTT
size: -; D: TRBD1; V: TRBV27; J: TRBJ2-1; CDR3: CASSPRDRGRNEQFF; DNA: TGTGCCAGCAGCCCTCGGGACAGGGGTCGAAATGAGCAGTTCTTC
size: once; D: -; V: TRBV5-8; J: TRBJ1-3; CDR3: CASSAAGGNTIYF; DNA: TGTGCCAGCAGCGCCGCGGGGGGAAACACCATATATTTT
size: -; D: -; V: TRBV5-8; J: TRBJ1-5; CDR3: CASSLESSNQPQHF; DNA: TGTGCCAGCAGCTTGGAGAGTAGCAATCAGCCCCAGCATTTT
size: once; D: TRBD1; V: TRBV7-9; J: TRBJ2-1; CDR3: CASSSDRGNEQFF; DNA: TGTGCCAGCAGCTCAGACAGGGGAAATGAGCAGTTCTTC
size: -; D: -; V: TRBV7-2; J: TRBJ2-3; CDR3: CASSLVRVDTQYF; DNA: TGTGCCAGCAGCTTAGTTCGGGTTGATACGCAGTATTTT
size: -; D: TRBD1; V: TRBV19; J: TRBJ2-2; CDR3: CASSPGDRGYVGELFF; DNA: TGTGCCAGTAGTCCCGGGGACAGGGGTTATGTGGGGGAGCTGTTTTTT
size: -; D: TRBD1; V: TRBV7-9; J: TRBJ2-7; CDR3: CASSFSTGPHYEQYF; DNA: TGTGCCAGCAGCTTTTCGACAGGGCCCCACTACGAGCAGTACTTC
size: -; D: -; V: TRBV7-8; J: TRBJ2-1; CDR3: CASSLFRGAYNEQFF; DNA: TGTGCCAGCAGCCTCTTTAGGGGGGCCTACAATGAGCAGTTCTTC
size: -; D: -; V: TRBV7-2; J: TRBJ1-6; CDR3: CASSQAGPYNSPLHF; DNA: TGTGCCAGCAGCCAGGCGGGCCCTTATAATTCACCCCTCCACTTT
size: -; D: -; V: TRBV2; J: TRBJ1-1; CDR3: CASSWEITEAFF; DNA: TGTGCCAGTTCATGGGAGATCACTGAAGCTTTCTTT
size: -; D: -; V: TRBV19; J: TRBJ1-5; CDR3: CASNQGLDNQPQHF; DNA: TGTGCCAGTAATCAGGGTTTGGACAATCAGCCCCAGCATTTT
size: -; D: -; V: TRBV18; J: TRBJ1-1; CDR3: CASSPGGAGFDTEAFF; DNA: TGTGCCAGCTCACCAGGGGGCGCCGGTTTTGACACTGAAGCTTTCTTT
size: -; D: TRBD1; V: TRBV19; J: TRBJ2-7; CDR3: CASATGTEYEQYF; DNA: TGTGCCAGTGCTACCGGGACAGAATACGAGCAGTACTTC
size: -; D: -; V: TRBV5-1; J: TRBJ1-2; CDR3: CASQPNPGGSGGYTF; DNA: TGCGCCAGCCAGCCAAACCCCGGGGGTTCGGGTGGCTACACCTTC
size: -; D: -; V: TRBV9; J: TRBJ2-2; CDR3: CASSVGVAGELFF; DNA: TGTGCCAGCAGCGTAGGGGTCGCCGGGGAGCTGTTTTTT
size: -; D: -; V: TRBV18; J: TRBJ1-1; CDR3: CASSPRGGAGTEAFF; DNA: TGTGCCAGCTCACCACGGGGAGGGGCAGGGACTGAAGCTTTCTTT
size: -; D: -; V: TRBV4-1; J: TRBJ2-7; CDR3: CASSQGTGQSAYEQYF; DNA: TGCGCCAGCAGCCAAGGAACAGGACAGTCGGCCTACGAGCAGTACTTC
size: once; D: -; V: TRBV6-1; J: TRBJ1-5; CDR3: CASMTGQPQHF; DNA: TGTGCCAGCATGACCGGGCAGCCCCAGCATTTT
size: -; D: -; V: TRBV6-4; J: TRBJ1-2; CDR3: CASSDTAAGNYGYTF; DNA: TGTGCCAGCAGTGACACGGCGGCAGGGAACTATGGCTACACCTTC
size: -; D: -; V: TRBV7-8; J: TRBJ2-7; CDR3: CASSTTTIRAGEQYF; DNA: TGTGCCAGCAGCACGACAACCATCAGAGCGGGCGAGCAGTACTTC
size: -; D: -; V: TRBV5-4; J: TRBJ1-1; CDR3: CASSLDRGVVTEAFF; DNA: TGTGCCAGCAGCTTGGACCGGGGGGTCGTCACTGAAGCTTTCTTT
size: -; D: TRBD1; V: TRBV30; J: TRBJ1-6; CDR3: CAWRPPSGGGYNSPLHF; DNA: TGTGCCTGGAGGCCCCCGTCAGGGGGCGGGTATAATTCACCCCTCCACTTT
size: -; D: TRBD1; V: TRBV9; J: TRBJ2-2; CDR3: CASSAPGQLNTGELFF; DNA: TGTGCCAGCAGCGCTCCGGGACAGCTGAACACCGGGGAGCTGTTTTTT
size: -; D: TRBD1; V: TRBV7-2; J: TRBJ1-5; CDR3: CASSATGQGAYQPQHF; DNA: TGTGCCAGCAGCGCGACAGGGCAGGGGGCCTATCAGCCCCAGCATTTT
size: -; D: -; V: TRBV5-1; J: TRBJ2-3; CDR3: CASSIGQSTDTQYF; DNA: TGCGCCAGCAGCATCGGACAGAGCACAGATACGCAGTATTTT
size: few; D: -; V: TRBV19; J: TRBJ1-4; CDR3: CASSIMGEKLFF; DNA: TGTGCCAGTAGTATAATGGGGGAAAAACTGTTTTTT
size: -; D: TRBD1; V: TRBV19; J: TRBJ1-2; CDR3: CASRTGERPYGYTF; DNA: TGTGCCAGCCGTACAGGGGAGAGACCCTATGGCTACACCTTC
size: once; D: -; V: TRBV29-1; J: TRBJ2-7; CDR3: CSVGPGGGDEQYF; DNA: TGCAGCGTGGGGCCCGGGGGCGGAGACGAGCAGTACTTC
size: -; D: -; V: TRBV10-3; J: TRBJ1-2; CDR3: CAINTGYGYTF; DNA: TGTGCCATCAATACAGGGTATGGCTACACCTTC
size: -; D: -; V: TRBV11-2; J: TRBJ1-1; CDR3: CASTRGMNTEAFF; DNA: TGTGCCAGCACCCGGGGGATGAACACTGAAGCTTTCTTT
size: -; D: -; V: TRBV7-9; J: TRBJ1-2; CDR3: CASSGQGYGYTF; DNA: TGTGCCAGCAGCGGGCAGGGGTATGGCTACACCTTC
size: once; D: TRBD1; V: TRBV28; J: TRBJ1-1; CDR3: CASSFWTGGPTEAFF; DNA: TGTGCCAGCAGTTTCTGGACAGGGGGCCCCACTGAAGCTTTCTTT
size: -; D: TRBD1; V: TRBV2; J: TRBJ2-7; CDR3: CATTKRSTGTGRDEQYF; DNA: TGTGCCACTACAAAGAGAAGTACCGGGACAGGGCGTGACGAGCAGTACTTC
size: -; D: -; V: TRBV9; J: TRBJ2-5; CDR3: CASSVVEQETQYF; DNA: TGTGCCAGCAGCGTAGTCGAGCAAGAGACCCAGTACTTC
size: once; D: -; V: TRBV14; J: TRBJ1-1; CDR3: CASSGQPNTEAFF; DNA: TGTGCCAGCAGCGGGCAGCCGAACACTGAAGCTTTCTTT
size: once; D: -; V: TRBV6-1; J: TRBJ1-5; CDR3: CASSEGGASQPQHF; DNA: TGTGCCAGCAGTGAAGGGGGCGCGAGTCAGCCCCAGCATTTT
size: -; D: -; V: TRBV20-1; J: TRBJ1-2; CDR3: CSAGVQGGYTF; DNA: TGCAGTGCTGGGGTACAGGGCGGCTACACCTTC
size: -; D: -; V: TRBV5-4; J: TRBJ2-5; CDR3: CASSGGTVLQETQYF; DNA: TGTGCCAGCAGCGGAGGGACAGTCCTACAAGAGACCCAGTACTTC
size: -; D: -; V: TRBV18; J: TRBJ2-1; CDR3: CASSGQSNYNEQFF; DNA: TGTGCCAGCTCCGGACAATCAAACTACAATGAGCAGTTCTTC
size: -; D: TRBD2; V: TRBV10-3; J: TRBJ2-3; CDR3: CAISESLLAANTDTQYF; DNA: TGTGCCATCAGTGAGTCCTTACTAGCGGCAAACACAGATACGCAGTATTTT
size: -; D: TRBD1; V: TRBV5-1; J: TRBJ1-2; CDR3: CASSLGDREGGYTF; DNA: TGCGCCAGCAGCTTGGGGGACAGGGAGGGAGGCTACACCTTC
size: -; D: -; V: TRBV6-1; J: TRBJ2-1; CDR3: CASSNSYNEQFF; DNA: TGTGCCAGCAGTAATTCCTACAATGAGCAGTTCTTC
size: -; D: TRBD1; V: TRBV19; J: TRBJ1-5; CDR3: CASSVGTGGRNQPQHF; DNA: TGTGCCAGTAGTGTCGGGACAGGGGGCCGCAATCAGCCCCAGCATTTT
size: -; D: -; V: TRBV7-9; J: TRBJ1-2; CDR3: CASSPSPGRSNYGYTF; DNA: TGTGCCAGCAGCCCTAGCCCGGGACGGTCTAACTATGGCTACACCTTC
size: -; D: -; V: TRBV7-6; J: TRBJ2-5; CDR3: CASSSLRDFQETQYF; DNA: TGTGCCAGCAGCTCCCTCCGGGACTTCCAAGAGACCCAGTACTTC
size: -; D: TRBD2; V: TRBV5-1; J: TRBJ2-3; CDR3: CASSLGTSGGTDTQYF; DNA: TGCGCCAGCAGCTTGGGTACTAGCGGGGGGACAGATACGCAGTATTTT